This TCR beta chain was recorded in a study of blood T cell repertoires in COVID-19. Turning to the study itself: Samples came from the United States, Italy and Spain, spanning acute and convalescent COVID-19. PBMCs, B-cell-depleted T cells, or T cells were the source of the cDNA or gDNA that made up the material.

Original handling: The authors estimated nucleated cell counts from reference gene primer amplification. Method: immunoSEQ multiplex PCR; TCRdb's copy keeps in-frame clones and lacks some. The V and J calls and clone size are taken from that table; D and trimming were inferred from the DNA. The data hold around 72,000 clones, with 82% observed a single time. Germline V gives CDR1 MNHNS, CDR2 SASEGT. V gave up 2 bases and J gave up 2 bases, with 10 bases separating them. The length of the CDR3 is 15 residues. What was sequenced was peripheral blood. This clonotype was sampled from a human donor in a cohort sampled during active COVID-19. V is TRBV6-1 and J is TRBJ1-5; D is perhaps TRBD1 (5 bases). The CDR3 loop is CASSEQSGGNQPQHF. The DNA of the CDR3 is TGTGCCAGCAGTGAACAATCGGGGGGCAATCAGCCCCAGCATTTT.